These T cell receptor beta chains were read from a single sample in a study of breast tumors, draining lymph nodes, adjacent tissues. In TCRdb, the multiplex PCR reads were re-called with MiXCR into one record per CDR3 protein. The profile shows roughly 70,000 distinct CDR3 sequences, approximately 47% of them singletons. The sample taken for sequencing was breast tumor tissue. The receptors come from a female donor with breast cancer. Some clones in this sample may be carry-over from other donors' samples. Both conserved end residues are part of each CDR3. The D gene is left open where the match is weak. Size is omitted from some rows. Given values are once, few, many or a class for expanded clones.

CDR3 protein | CDR3 DNA | J gene | clone size | D gene | V gene
CATRGDSTYEQYF | TGTGCCACCAGAGGAGACAGCACCTACGAGCAGTACTTC | TRBJ2-7 | many | - | TRBV24-1
CSFRRDIMNTEAFF | TGCAGCTTCCGTCGGGACATAATGAACACTGAAGCTTTCTTT | TRBJ1-1 | - | - | TRBV29-1
CASSLDDVNYGYTF | TGCGCCAGCAGCTTGGATGACGTAAACTATGGCTACACCTTC | TRBJ1-2 | many | - | TRBV5-1
CASSWGRTYEQYF | TGTGCCAGCAGCTGGGGACGGACCTACGAGCAGTACTTC | TRBJ2-7 | many | - | TRBV7-8
CATSSLGRGPDTQYF | TGTGCCACCAGCAGCTTGGGCAGGGGGCCAGATACGCAGTATTTT | TRBJ2-3 | - | TRBD1 | TRBV15
CASSHSSGGYNEQFF | TGTGCCAGCAGTCACTCCAGCGGGGGATACAATGAGCAGTTCTTC | TRBJ2-1 | - | TRBD2 | TRBV6-6
CASSSRGGNTDTQYF | TGTGCCAGCAGCTCACGGGGGGGGAACACAGATACGCAGTATTTT | TRBJ2-3 | - | TRBD2 | TRBV11-1
CASSLLPRGHTDTQYF | TGTGCCAGCAGTTTATTACCCAGGGGCCACACAGATACGCAGTATTTT | TRBJ2-3 | - | - | TRBV28
CASSQAYRDRGYNEQFF | TGCGCCAGCAGCCAAGCGTACCGGGACAGGGGCTACAATGAGCAGTTCTTC | TRBJ2-1 | many | TRBD1 | TRBV4-1
CASSHTFHEQYF | TGTGCCAGCAGCCACACCTTCCACGAGCAGTACTTC | TRBJ2-7 | many | - | TRBV6-5
CAGTGTGGNEQFF | TGTGCCGGGACCGGGACAGGGGGCAATGAGCAGTTCTTC | TRBJ2-1 | - | TRBD1 | TRBV7-9
CASSLVQGTGELFF | TGTGCCAGCAGCTTGGTGCAGGGGACCGGGGAGCTGTTTTTT | TRBJ2-2 | - | - | TRBV5-4
CATSRAGGAATDTQYF | TGTGCCACCAGCAGGGCGGGCGGAGCGGCGACAGATACGCAGTATTTT | TRBJ2-3 | - | - | TRBV15
CASSFSTGGKAFF | TGTGCCAGCAGCTTCTCGACAGGAGGAAAAGCTTTCTTT | TRBJ1-1 | - | - | TRBV7-9
CASSTGPAELFF | TGTGCCAGCAGCACCGGGCCCGCGGAGCTGTTTTTT | TRBJ2-2 | many | - | TRBV9
CSARTAGIGANVLTF | TGCAGTGCTAGAACAGCCGGCATTGGGGCCAACGTCCTGACTTTC | TRBJ2-6 | - | - | TRBV20-1
CASSEGFSYTDTEAFF | TGTGCCAGCAGTGAAGGGTTTAGTTACACGGACACTGAAGCTTTCTTT | TRBJ1-1 | few | - | TRBV6-1
CASSLRGGMGDTQYF | TGCGCCAGCAGCTTGCGAGGGGGAATGGGAGATACGCAGTATTTT | TRBJ2-3 | - | - | TRBV5-1
CPSSPGTENSPLHF | TGTCCCAGCAGCCCCGGGACAGAGAATTCACCCCTCCACTTT | TRBJ1-6 | - | TRBD1 | TRBV7-3
CASSLHSREYYGYTF | TGTGCCAGCAGCTTACACTCCAGGGAATACTATGGCTACACCTTC | TRBJ1-2 | few | - | TRBV13
CSARDGQGRGNTIYF | TGCAGTGCTAGAGATGGTCAGGGTAGGGGAAACACCATATATTTT | TRBJ1-3 | - | - | TRBV20-1
CSARGGPGVVGPRTDTQYF | TGCAGTGCTAGAGGGGGGCCGGGAGTAGTTGGGCCCCGCACAGATACGCAGTATTTT | TRBJ2-3 | - | - | TRBV20-1
CASSYTSPNEQFF | TGTGCCAGCAGCTACACTAGCCCCAATGAGCAGTTCTTC | TRBJ2-1 | many | - | TRBV13
CTSSQSDYNEQFF | TGTACCAGCAGCCAGTCTGACTACAATGAGCAGTTCTTC | TRBJ2-1 | - | - | TRBV4-2
CASCSGENTGELFF | TGCGCCAGCTGTAGCGGGGAGAACACCGGGGAGCTGTTTTTT | TRBJ2-2 | many | TRBD2 | TRBV10-2
CATSVSGSQETQYF | TGTGCCACCAGTGTTAGCGGGTCCCAAGAGACCCAGTACTTC | TRBJ2-5 | many | TRBD2 | TRBV24-1
CASSSSGPGAEELFF | TGTGCCAGCAGCAGCTCGGGACCGGGGGCTGAAGAACTGTTTTTT | TRBJ1-4 | - | - | TRBV5-5
CAWMGTSGSRITDTQYF | TGTGCCTGGATGGGGACTAGCGGGAGTAGGATTACAGATACGCAGTATTTT | TRBJ2-3 | many | TRBD2 | TRBV30
CASSVQGEGAKNIQYF | TGTGCCAGCAGTGTCCAGGGGGAAGGTGCCAAAAACATTCAGTACTTC | TRBJ2-4 | many | TRBD1 | TRBV25-1
CSALRTSGGRTDTQYF | TGCAGTGCACTCCGGACTAGCGGGGGGCGCACAGATACGCAGTATTTT | TRBJ2-3 | many | TRBD2 | TRBV20-1
CASRTDREVDYGYTF | TGTGCCAGCAGGACGGACAGGGAGGTTGACTATGGCTACACCTTC | TRBJ1-2 | many | TRBD1 | TRBV2
CATSDFLLAGGSNEQFF | TGTGCCACCAGTGATTTTCTTCTAGCGGGAGGGTCCAATGAGCAGTTCTTC | TRBJ2-1 | once | TRBD2 | TRBV24-1
CASSIDNTGIREKLFF | TGTGCCAGTAGTATAGACAATACAGGGATTCGGGAAAAACTGTTTTTT | TRBJ1-4 | - | - | TRBV19
CASSASGTGGGYTF | TGCGCCAGCAGCGCATCCGGGACAGGGGGCGGCTACACCTTC | TRBJ1-2 | - | TRBD1 | TRBV5-1
CASSLFQGHEQYF | TGTGCCAGCAGCTTATTTCAAGGGCACGAGCAGTACTTC | TRBJ2-7 | many | - | TRBV11-2
CTSSLLQGANYGYPF | TGTACCAGCAGCCTACTACAGGGAGCTAACTATGGCTACCCCTTC | TRBJ1-2 | - | - | TRBV7-2